Given below is one T cell receptor (beta chain) in context. The data derive from a study of blood T cell repertoires in COVID-19. Study-level background: Donors in the United States, Italy and Spain gave samples during acute or convalescent COVID-19. PBMCs, B-cell-depleted T cells, or T cells were the source of the cDNA or gDNA that made up the material.

CDR1 is SEHNR, CDR2 FQNEAQ, per germline (reference sequence). V shed 0 bases and J shed 3 bases, with 6 bases lying between them. The CDR3 has 13 amino acids. The assay was immunoSEQ multiplex PCR, and TCRdb's table has in-frame clones only and misses some. The sample yields about 56,000 clones, 84% seen once. The clonotype originates from an elderly woman with acute or convalescent COVID-19. Sequenced material: peripheral blood. The chain links TRBV7-9 to TRBJ2-7, with D possibly matching TRBD1 (5 bases). CDR3 coding DNA: TGTGCCAGCAGCTTAGCGGGGCACTACGAGCAGTACTTC. This translates into CASSLAGHYEQYF.